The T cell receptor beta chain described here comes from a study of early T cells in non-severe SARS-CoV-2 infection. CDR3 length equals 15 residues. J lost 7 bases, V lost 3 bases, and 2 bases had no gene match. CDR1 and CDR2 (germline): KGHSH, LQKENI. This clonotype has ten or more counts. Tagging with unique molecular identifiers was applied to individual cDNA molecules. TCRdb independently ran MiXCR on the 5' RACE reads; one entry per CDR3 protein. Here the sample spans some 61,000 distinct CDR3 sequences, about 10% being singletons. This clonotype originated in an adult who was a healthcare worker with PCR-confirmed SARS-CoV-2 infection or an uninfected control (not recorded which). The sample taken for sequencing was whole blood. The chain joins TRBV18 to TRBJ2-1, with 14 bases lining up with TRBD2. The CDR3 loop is CASSPGLAGVNEQFF. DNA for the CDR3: TGTGCCAGCTCACCGGGACTAGCGGGAGTTAATGAGCAGTTCTTC.